Listed here is a single T cell receptor beta chain. Looked up from germline, CDR1 is LNHDA and CDR2 is SQIVND (reference sequence). The CDR3 contains 13 residues. V shed 7 bases and J shed 8 bases, with 12 bases lying between them. Primers: 60 Vbeta forward and 13 Jbeta reverse. The assay was immunoSEQ multiplex PCR, and TCRdb's table has in-frame clones only and misses some. The sample lists about 200,000 clones; over 75% were seen once. The record originates from a study of cytomegalovirus exposure and HLA in healthy donors. Study-wide context: Researchers previously reported finding roughly 120 million unique TCR beta sequences from 150 million to 200 million T cells.

Source material: PBMCs. The rearrangement links TRBV19 to TRBJ1-6; D is possibly TRBD1 (5 bases). The receptor was isolated from a woman aged 25 to 39 in good health and CMV-seronegative. Here the CDR3 reads CASTTGNYSPLHF. The CDR3 DNA reads TGTGCCAGTACAACAGGAAACTATTCACCCCTCCACTTT.